The rows below give T cell receptor beta chains drawn from one sample of a study of cytomegalovirus exposure and HLA in healthy donors. The data were produced by immunoSEQ multiplex PCR, yet TCRdb's version contains in-frame clones alone and is incomplete. In the table there are around 170,000 clones, just over 75% of which are singletons. The sample comprised PBMCs. All receptors derive from a man between 18 and 35 years old in good health and CMV-seronegative. The CDR3 runs from the conserved cysteine through the conserved F or W. Fields, in order: J gene, clone size, V gene, D gene, CDR3 DNA, CDR3 protein. The D gene is left open where the match is weak. Rows may omit the clone size; those that give it use once, few, many or a size class.

TRBJ2-6	.	TRBV18	.	TGTGCCAGCTCCGTGAGCTCTGGGGCCAACGTCCTGACTTTC	CASSVSSGANVLTF
TRBJ1-4	.	TRBV6-5	.	TGTGCCAGCAGTCGAGAAGGGGCCGGGAATGAAAAACTGTTTTTT	CASSREGAGNEKLFF
TRBJ1-6	.	TRBV5-1	TRBD1	TGCGCCAGCAGCCGACGTCAGACAGGGGAAGGGTCACCCCTCCACTTT	CASSRRQTGEGSPLHF
TRBJ2-7	.	TRBV29-1	TRBD2	TGCAGCGTCGACGCGTTGGTTAGCGGGACATACGAGCAGTACTTC	CSVDALVSGTYEQYF
TRBJ2-7	.	TRBV7-9	TRBD1	TGTGCCAGCAGCTCAGGACAGGGGGCCCAAGAGCAGTACTTC	CASSSGQGAQEQYF
TRBJ2-1	.	TRBV7-8	TRBD2	TGTGCCAGCAGCTTAGCAGTGAGCGGGAGTTCCTACAATGAGCAGTTCTTC	CASSLAVSGSSYNEQFF
TRBJ1-6	.	TRBV10-3	TRBD1	TGTGCCATCACCGGGACAGAAAATTCACCCCTCCACTTT	CAITGTENSPLHF
TRBJ2-2	.	TRBV12-5	.	TGTGCTAGTGGCCGAAAATACGACTCTCCGCTAATAGGGGACACCGGGGAGCTGTTTTTT	CASGRKYDSPLIGDTGELFF
TRBJ1-3	few	TRBV19	.	TGTGCCAGTAGTATCTCGGCAGGGGTAGGAAACACCATATATTTT	CASSISAGVGNTIYF
TRBJ1-3	.	TRBV11-3	TRBD1	TGTGCCAGCAGCCATGGGACAGTTGACACCATATATTTT	CASSHGTVDTIYF
TRBJ2-5	.	TRBV29-1	.	TGCAGCGTTGGCCCTAGTTTGGAGACCCAGTACTTC	CSVGPSLETQYF
TRBJ2-7	.	TRBV7-2	TRBD2	TGTGCCAGCAGCCCTGGACTAGCGGGATTTAGCTCCTACGAGCAGTACTTC	CASSPGLAGFSSYEQYF
TRBJ1-3	.	TRBV7-6	.	TGTGCCAGCAGTTCAGTCCTCGGGGGAAACTCTGGAAACACCATATATTTT	CASSSVLGGNSGNTIYF
TRBJ1-5	.	TRBV19	.	TGTGCCAGTACCTTCGGAGGGGTAATCCGTCAGCCCCAGCATTTT	CASTFGGVIRQPQHF
TRBJ1-1	.	TRBV27	.	TGTGCCAGCAGTAAGCGACAGGACATGAACACTGAAGCTTTCTTT	CASSKRQDMNTEAFF
TRBJ2-1	.	TRBV28	TRBD1	TGTGCCAGCAGCCCGACAGGGGGTCAATACAATGAGCAGTTCTTC	CASSPTGGQYNEQFF
TRBJ1-2	few	TRBV29-1	TRBD1	TGCAGCGCGGGGGACAGCAACTATGGCTACACCTTC	CSAGDSNYGYTF
TRBJ1-1	.	TRBV19	TRBD1	TGTGCCAGTAGCAAGGGACAGTTGAACACTGAAGCTTTCTTT	CASSKGQLNTEAFF
TRBJ1-1	few	TRBV29-1	TRBD1	TGCAGCGCCGGGGGAAGGGGACAGGGGGAATATAACACTGAAGCTTTCTTT	CSAGGRGQGEYNTEAFF
TRBJ2-5	.	TRBV9	TRBD2	TGTGCCAGCAGCGCGTCTGGCGGGAGGGCGCCAGGAGAGACCCAGTACTTC	CASSASGGRAPGETQYF
TRBJ2-2	.	TRBV2	.	TGTGCCAGCAGGGCACAGCCGAACACCGGGGAGCTGTTTTTT	CASRAQPNTGELFF
TRBJ1-1	.	TRBV4-3	.	TGCGCCAGCAGCCCTCTGAGGAACACTGAAGCTTTCTTT	CASSPLRNTEAFF